Listed below are T cell receptor beta chains from one sample, sequenced in a study of shared clonotypes between healthy human individuals. TCRdb's table, derived via immunoSEQ multiplex PCR, lists solely in-frame clones and lacks some. This table has about 2.3 million clones, approximately 95% appearing once. The source material was naive CD4+ T cells from PBMCs. The receptors originated from a man aged 18 to 35 in good health. Some clones in this sample may be carry-over from other donors' samples. CDR3s include the opening cysteine and the closing phenylalanine or tryptophan. The D gene is left open where the match is weak. Clone sizes are given selectively: once, few, many, or a class where the clone is expanded.

CASSLPSGRANEQFF TGTGCCAGCAGCTTACCTAGCGGGAGGGCCAATGAGCAGTTCTTC TRBV7-2 TRBD2 - TRBJ2-1
CSVGVDGFSGYTF TGCAGCGTTGGGGTTGATGGGTTCTCTGGCTACACCTTC TRBV29-1 - once TRBJ1-2
CASRRGGTDTEAFF TGTGCCAGCAGAAGAGGGGGAACTGACACTGAAGCTTTCTTT TRBV2 - few TRBJ1-1
CASSLGGSYSYNEQFF TGTGCCAGCAGTTTAGGGGGGAGCTACTCCTACAATGAGCAGTTCTTC TRBV28 - - TRBJ2-1
CASSLDEGDEQYF TGTGCCAGCAGCTTAGATGAAGGGGACGAGCAGTACTTC TRBV7-9 - - TRBJ2-7
CASSGGRGYNEQFF TGTGCCAGCAGTGGAGGGAGGGGATACAATGAGCAGTTCTTC TRBV28 TRBD2 - TRBJ2-1
CATLQSLADTQYF TGTGCCACCCTACAAAGTTTAGCAGATACGCAGTATTTT TRBV11-2 - - TRBJ2-3
CASSHSQGEDEQYF TGTGCCAGCAGCCATTCTCAGGGGGAGGACGAGCAGTACTTC TRBV7-9 - once TRBJ2-7
CASSLVAGNTEAFF TGTGCCAGCAGCTTAGTGGCGGGTAACACTGAAGCTTTCTTT TRBV7-9 - - TRBJ1-1
CASSSGQGPDEQYF TGTGCCAGCAGTTCAGGACAGGGGCCCGACGAGCAGTACTTC TRBV6-5 TRBD1 - TRBJ2-7
CASSQEILRDTYTGELFF TGCGCCAGCAGCCAAGAGATCTTACGGGACACATACACCGGGGAGCTGTTTTTT TRBV4-1 - once TRBJ2-2
CASSHVQGPGEETQYF TGTGCCAGCAGCCACGTCCAGGGGCCAGGGGAGGAGACCCAGTACTTC TRBV16 - - TRBJ2-5
CASRPALLSADTQYF TGTGCCAGCAGGCCGGCCTTACTTTCGGCAGATACGCAGTATTTT TRBV6-1 - - TRBJ2-3
CASSIQGFGYTF TGTGCCAGCAGTATCCAGGGCTTTGGCTACACCTTC TRBV7-2 - - TRBJ1-2
CASRGGANTGELFF TGCGCCAGCAGAGGGGGCGCGAACACCGGGGAGCTGTTTTTT TRBV5-1 TRBD1 once TRBJ2-2
CASSVVSGLEQYF TGTGCCAGCAGCGTAGTTTCAGGCCTCGAGCAGTACTTC TRBV9 - - TRBJ2-7
CASSPGTASGEQYF TGTGCCAGCAGCCCAGGGACAGCGAGCGGGGAGCAGTACTTC TRBV5-4 - - TRBJ2-7